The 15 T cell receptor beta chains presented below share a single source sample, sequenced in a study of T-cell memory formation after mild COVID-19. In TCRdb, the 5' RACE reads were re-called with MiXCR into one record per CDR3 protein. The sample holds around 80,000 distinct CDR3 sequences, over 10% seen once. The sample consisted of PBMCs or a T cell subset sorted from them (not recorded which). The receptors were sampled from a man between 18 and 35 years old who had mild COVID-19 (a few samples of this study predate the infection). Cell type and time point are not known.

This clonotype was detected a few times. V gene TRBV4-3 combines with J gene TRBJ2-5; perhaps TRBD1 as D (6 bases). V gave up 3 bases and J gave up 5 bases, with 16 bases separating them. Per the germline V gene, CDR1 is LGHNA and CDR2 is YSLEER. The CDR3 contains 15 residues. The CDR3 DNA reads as TGCGCCAGCAGCCAGGATCGGGGACACTCCGAGACCCAGTACTTC. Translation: CASSQDRGHSETQYF.

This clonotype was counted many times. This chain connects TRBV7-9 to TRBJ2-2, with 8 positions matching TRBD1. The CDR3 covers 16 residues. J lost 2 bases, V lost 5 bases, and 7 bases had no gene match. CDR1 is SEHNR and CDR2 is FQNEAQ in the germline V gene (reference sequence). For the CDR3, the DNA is TGTGCCAGCAGCCCCCGGACAGGGACCAACACCGGGGAGCTGTTTTTT. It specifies CASSPRTGTNTGELFF. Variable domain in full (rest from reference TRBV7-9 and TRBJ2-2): DTGVSQNPRHKITKRGQNVTFRCDPISEHNRLYWYRQTLGQGPEFLTYFQNEAQLEKSRLLSDRFSAERPKGSFSTLEIQRTEQGDSAMYLCASSPRTGTNTGELFFGEGSRLTVL.

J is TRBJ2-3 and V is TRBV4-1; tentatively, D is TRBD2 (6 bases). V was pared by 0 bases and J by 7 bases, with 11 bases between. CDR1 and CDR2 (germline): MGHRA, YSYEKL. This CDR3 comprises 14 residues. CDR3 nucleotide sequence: TGCGCCAGCAGCCAAGAACTAGCCCTTAATACGCAGTATTTT. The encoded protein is CASSQELALNTQYF.

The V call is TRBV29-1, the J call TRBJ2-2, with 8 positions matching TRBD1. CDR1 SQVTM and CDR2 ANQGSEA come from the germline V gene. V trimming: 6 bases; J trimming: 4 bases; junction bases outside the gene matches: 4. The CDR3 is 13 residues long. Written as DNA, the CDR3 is TGCAGCGTCCTCACAGGGGGCACCGGGGAGCTGTTTTTT. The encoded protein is CSVLTGGTGELFF.

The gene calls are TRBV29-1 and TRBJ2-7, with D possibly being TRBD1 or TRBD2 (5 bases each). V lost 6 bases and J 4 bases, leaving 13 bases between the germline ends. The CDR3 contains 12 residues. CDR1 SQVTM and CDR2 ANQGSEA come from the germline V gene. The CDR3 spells CSVAGGSYEQYF. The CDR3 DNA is TGCAGCGTCGCTGGGGGAAGTTACGAGCAGTACTTC.

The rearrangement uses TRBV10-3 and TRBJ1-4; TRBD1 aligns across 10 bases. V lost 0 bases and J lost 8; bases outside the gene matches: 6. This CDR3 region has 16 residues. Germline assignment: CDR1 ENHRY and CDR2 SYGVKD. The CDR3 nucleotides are TGTGCCATCAGTGAGTCGAACCGGGACAGGGGCGAAAAACTGTTTTTT. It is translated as CAISESNRDRGEKLFF.

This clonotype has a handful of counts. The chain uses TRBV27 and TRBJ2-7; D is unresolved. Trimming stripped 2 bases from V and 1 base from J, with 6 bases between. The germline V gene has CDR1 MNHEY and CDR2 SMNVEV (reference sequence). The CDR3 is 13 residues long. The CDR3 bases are TGTGCCAGCAGTTTAAGGCGTTCCTACGAGCAGTACTTC. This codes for CASSLRRSYEQYF.

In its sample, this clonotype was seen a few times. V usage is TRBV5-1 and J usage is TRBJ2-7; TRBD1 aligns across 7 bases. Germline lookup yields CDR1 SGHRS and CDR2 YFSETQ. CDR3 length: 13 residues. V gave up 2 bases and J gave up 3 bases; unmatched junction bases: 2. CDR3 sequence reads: CASSLTGDYEQYV. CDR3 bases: TGCGCCAGCAGCTTAACAGGGGACTACGAGCAGTACGTC.

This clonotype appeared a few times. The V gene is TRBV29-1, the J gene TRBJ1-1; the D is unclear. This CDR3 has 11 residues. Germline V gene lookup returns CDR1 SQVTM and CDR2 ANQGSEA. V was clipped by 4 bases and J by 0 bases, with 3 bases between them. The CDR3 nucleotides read TGCAGCGTTGCCCTGAACACTGAAGCTTTCTTT. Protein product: CSVALNTEAFF.

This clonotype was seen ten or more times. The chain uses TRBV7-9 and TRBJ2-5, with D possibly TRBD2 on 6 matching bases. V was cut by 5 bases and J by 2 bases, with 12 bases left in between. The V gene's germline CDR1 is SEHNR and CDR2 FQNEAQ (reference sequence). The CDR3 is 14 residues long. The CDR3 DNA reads TGTGCCAGCAGCGGACCGGGAGAGCAAGAGACCCAGTACTTC. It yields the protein CASSGPGEQETQYF.

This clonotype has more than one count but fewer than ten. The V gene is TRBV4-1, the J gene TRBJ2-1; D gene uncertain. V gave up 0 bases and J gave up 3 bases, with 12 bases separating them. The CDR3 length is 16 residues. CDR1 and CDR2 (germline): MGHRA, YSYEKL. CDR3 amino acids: CASSQDGHNSYNEQFF. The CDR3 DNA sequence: TGCGCCAGCAGCCAAGATGGGCACAACAGCTACAATGAGCAGTTCTTC.

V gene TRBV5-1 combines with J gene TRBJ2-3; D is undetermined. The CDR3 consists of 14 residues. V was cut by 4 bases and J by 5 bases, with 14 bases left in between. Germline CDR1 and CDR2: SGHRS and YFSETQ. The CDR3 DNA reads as TGCGCCAGCAGCCTCAAAGGGCATGGAGATACGCAGTATTTT. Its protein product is CASSLKGHGDTQYF.

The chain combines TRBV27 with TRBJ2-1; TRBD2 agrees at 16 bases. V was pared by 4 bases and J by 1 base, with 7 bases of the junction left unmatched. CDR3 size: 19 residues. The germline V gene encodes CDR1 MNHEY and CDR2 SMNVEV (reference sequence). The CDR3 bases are TGTGCCAGCAGTTACCCGGGACTAGCGGGGGGGCGGTCCTACAATGAGCAGTTCTTC. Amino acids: CASSYPGLAGGRSYNEQFF.

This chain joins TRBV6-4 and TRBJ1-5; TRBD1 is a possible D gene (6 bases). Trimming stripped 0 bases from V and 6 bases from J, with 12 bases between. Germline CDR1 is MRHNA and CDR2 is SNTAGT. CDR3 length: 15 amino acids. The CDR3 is CASSDSGGSGQPQHF. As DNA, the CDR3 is TGTGCCAGCAGTGACTCTGGGGGCTCCGGTCAGCCCCAGCATTTT.

The CDR3 is CASSVPGSYEQYV. For the CDR3, the DNA is TGTGCCAGCAGTGTACCAGGGTCCTACGAGCAGTACGTC. The gene calls are TRBV2 and TRBJ2-7; weak D call: TRBD1 (5 bases). The CDR3 has 13 residues. V was pared by 4 bases and J by 1 base, with 8 bases between. Per the germline V gene, CDR1 is SNHLY and CDR2 is FYNNEI.